This paragraph reports one T cell receptor beta chain. Its target is unknown. Being one base from a much bigger clone, this may be a read error. This sample stems from a study of regulatory T cells in long-lasting Graves disease. At the level of the study: More than 5 years of antithyroid drugs with positive TSH receptor antibodies defined persistent Graves' disease.

The study's findings and limits: Persistent disease preferred TRBV28, TRBJ1-2 and TRBJ2-5; new disease, TRBV20-1 and TRBJ2-1.

Construction of the TCR beta libraries employed iRepertoire HTBI primers in conjunction with Arm-PCR of CDR3 regions. TCRdb reanalysed the multiplex PCR reads using MiXCR and keeps one entry per CDR3 protein. Seen here are a few hundred thousand distinct CDR3 sequences, roughly 20% observed once, and the top ten hold roughly a quarter. Germline CDR1 MNHEY, CDR2 SVGEGT. This CDR3 has 16 residues. Regarding time point: persistent/refractory GD, antithyroid drugs over 5 years with positive TRAb. From RNA extracted from PBMCs, the TCR library was made. From each patient, roughly 9 milliliters of peripheral blood was drawn and collected into an EDTA anticoagulant tube.

The rearrangement joins TRBV6-2 or TRBV6-3 to TRBJ1-4; D call uncertain. This receptor was taken from a woman aged 40 to 50 with Graves disease. The material sequenced was peripheral blood mononuclear cells (PBMCs), taken when the disease was refractory, from a patient treated with antithyroid drugs. CDR3 residues: CASSYSGSSTVEKLLF. The CDR3 DNA sequence: TGTGCCAGCAGTTACTCAGGGAGCTCTACCGTTGAAAAACTGCTTTTT.